Here is one TCR beta chain with its context. Assay used: immunoSEQ multiplex PCR; TCRdb lists only in-frame clones, some missing. This table has approximately 23,000 clones, around nine tenths appearing once. This specimen comes from a study of T cell changes during pregnancy in multiple sclerosis. V was pared by 5 bases and J by 2 bases, with 13 bases between. From germline, CDR1 is LNHDA and CDR2 SQIVND (reference sequence). The CDR3 has 14 amino acids. The sequencing used CD8+ T cells from peripheral blood mononuclear cells, collected in the first trimester of pregnancy. The TCR originated in a female donor with multiple sclerosis, enrolled in a pregnancy study. The chain recombines TRBV19 with TRBJ2-7; tentatively, D is TRBD1 (6 bases). The CDR3 region is CASSPNRDTYEQYF. The CDR3 DNA sequence: TGTGCCAGTAGTCCTAACAGGGATACCTACGAGCAGTACTTC.